This T cell receptor beta chain was recovered during a study of chemoradiotherapy in HPV16-positive cancers. About the research overall: Candidate HPV-specific clones and shared TCR motifs came from a couple of HPV16-positive patients.

Germline lookup yields CDR1 MNHEY and CDR2 SVGAGI. This CDR3 spans 15 amino acids. V was cut by 6 bases and J by 4 bases, with 16 bases left in between. Data came from immunoSEQ multiplex PCR; TCRdb stores just in-frame clones and leaves some out. The table shows approximately 9,400 clones, with about 89% occurring only once. As for this clone: Its target is unknown.

Repertoires were sampled repeatedly during chemoradiotherapy. Study-wide points: The functional HPV-specific definition rests on just a couple of HPV16-positive patients.

Sample: blood, taken from a patient who underwent chemoradiotherapy. The V gene is TRBV6-5, the J gene TRBJ1-3; D is unresolved. The TCR was taken from a human donor with HPV-associated anogenital cancer. The CDR3 coding sequence is TGTGCCAGCAGCCCCCGGCGGAGCTCCGGAAACACCATATATTTT. It specifies CASSPRRSSGNTIYF.